Following are 5 T cell receptor beta chains from one sample sequenced in a study of T cells in Graves' hyperthyroidism and ophthalmopathy. The TCR beta CDR3 regions underwent amplification using RNA transcripts as the source. HTBI primers were used for first-round RT-PCR of the TCR CDR3. TCRdb called the multiplex PCR reads again in MiXCR, with one record for every CDR3 protein. The data hold around 600,000 distinct CDR3 sequences, with 12% to 15% observed a single time. Material for sequencing was blood. These TCRs come from a young woman with Graves' ophthalmopathy.

This clonotype has only a few counts. The chain is built from TRBV14 and TRBJ1-6; D not certain. With 0 bases removed from V and 4 bases from J, the gap between germline ends came to 4 bases. CDR3 length equals 14 residues. Germline loops: CDR1 SGHDN, CDR2 FVKESK. This chain's CDR3 is CASSQEYYNSPLHF. CDR3 in DNA: TGTGCCAGCAGCCAAGAGTATTATAATTCACCCCTCCACTTT.

This clonotype has at least ten counts. V usage is TRBV4-1 and J usage is TRBJ1-2; weak D call: TRBD1 (5 bases). V was trimmed by 1 base and J by 3 bases, leaving 15 bases between them. The CDR3 loop spans 16 amino acids. The germline CDR1 and CDR2 sequences are MGHRA and YSYEKL. The CDR3 loop is CASSQGEGARDYGYTF. The CDR3 nucleotides read TGCGCCAGCAGCCAAGGAGAAGGGGCGCGGGACTATGGCTACACCTTC.

As concerns this clonotype: This could be a read error, since a much larger clone is one nucleotide away. The V and J genes are TRBV7-9 and TRBJ2-1; 7 bases map to TRBD2. In germline, CDR1 is SEHNR, CDR2 FQNEAQ (reference sequence). The CDR3 is made up of 17 amino acids. CDR3 coding DNA: TGTGCCAGCAGCCATAGGGGAGGGACCGGGTCCTACAATGGGCAGTTCTTC. Its protein is CASSHRGGTGSYNGQFF.

This clonotype was counted ten times or more. This chain uses TRBV2 with TRBJ1-5; D possibly corresponds to TRBD1 (6 bases). Germline-derived CDR1 and CDR2 are SNHLY and FYNNEI. Trimming took off 4 bases at V and 2 bases at J, with 9 bases between the two ends. The CDR3 sequence is 14 residues long. In DNA form, the CDR3 reads TGTGCCAGCAGTGGGAGGGGGGGCAATCAGCCCCAGCATTTT. It encodes CASSGRGGNQPQHF.

In its sample, this clonotype was seen many times. This chain joins TRBV12-3 or TRBV12-4 and TRBJ2-3; 11 bases fit TRBD2. The V and J ends lost 3 bases and 2 bases, in that order; junction bases with no gene match: 13. This CDR3 region has 19 residues. The CDR3 protein is CASSFSWGVAGGTTDTQYF. The CDR3 DNA reads TGTGCCAGCAGTTTTAGTTGGGGGGTAGCGGGAGGGACCACAGATACGCAGTATTTT.